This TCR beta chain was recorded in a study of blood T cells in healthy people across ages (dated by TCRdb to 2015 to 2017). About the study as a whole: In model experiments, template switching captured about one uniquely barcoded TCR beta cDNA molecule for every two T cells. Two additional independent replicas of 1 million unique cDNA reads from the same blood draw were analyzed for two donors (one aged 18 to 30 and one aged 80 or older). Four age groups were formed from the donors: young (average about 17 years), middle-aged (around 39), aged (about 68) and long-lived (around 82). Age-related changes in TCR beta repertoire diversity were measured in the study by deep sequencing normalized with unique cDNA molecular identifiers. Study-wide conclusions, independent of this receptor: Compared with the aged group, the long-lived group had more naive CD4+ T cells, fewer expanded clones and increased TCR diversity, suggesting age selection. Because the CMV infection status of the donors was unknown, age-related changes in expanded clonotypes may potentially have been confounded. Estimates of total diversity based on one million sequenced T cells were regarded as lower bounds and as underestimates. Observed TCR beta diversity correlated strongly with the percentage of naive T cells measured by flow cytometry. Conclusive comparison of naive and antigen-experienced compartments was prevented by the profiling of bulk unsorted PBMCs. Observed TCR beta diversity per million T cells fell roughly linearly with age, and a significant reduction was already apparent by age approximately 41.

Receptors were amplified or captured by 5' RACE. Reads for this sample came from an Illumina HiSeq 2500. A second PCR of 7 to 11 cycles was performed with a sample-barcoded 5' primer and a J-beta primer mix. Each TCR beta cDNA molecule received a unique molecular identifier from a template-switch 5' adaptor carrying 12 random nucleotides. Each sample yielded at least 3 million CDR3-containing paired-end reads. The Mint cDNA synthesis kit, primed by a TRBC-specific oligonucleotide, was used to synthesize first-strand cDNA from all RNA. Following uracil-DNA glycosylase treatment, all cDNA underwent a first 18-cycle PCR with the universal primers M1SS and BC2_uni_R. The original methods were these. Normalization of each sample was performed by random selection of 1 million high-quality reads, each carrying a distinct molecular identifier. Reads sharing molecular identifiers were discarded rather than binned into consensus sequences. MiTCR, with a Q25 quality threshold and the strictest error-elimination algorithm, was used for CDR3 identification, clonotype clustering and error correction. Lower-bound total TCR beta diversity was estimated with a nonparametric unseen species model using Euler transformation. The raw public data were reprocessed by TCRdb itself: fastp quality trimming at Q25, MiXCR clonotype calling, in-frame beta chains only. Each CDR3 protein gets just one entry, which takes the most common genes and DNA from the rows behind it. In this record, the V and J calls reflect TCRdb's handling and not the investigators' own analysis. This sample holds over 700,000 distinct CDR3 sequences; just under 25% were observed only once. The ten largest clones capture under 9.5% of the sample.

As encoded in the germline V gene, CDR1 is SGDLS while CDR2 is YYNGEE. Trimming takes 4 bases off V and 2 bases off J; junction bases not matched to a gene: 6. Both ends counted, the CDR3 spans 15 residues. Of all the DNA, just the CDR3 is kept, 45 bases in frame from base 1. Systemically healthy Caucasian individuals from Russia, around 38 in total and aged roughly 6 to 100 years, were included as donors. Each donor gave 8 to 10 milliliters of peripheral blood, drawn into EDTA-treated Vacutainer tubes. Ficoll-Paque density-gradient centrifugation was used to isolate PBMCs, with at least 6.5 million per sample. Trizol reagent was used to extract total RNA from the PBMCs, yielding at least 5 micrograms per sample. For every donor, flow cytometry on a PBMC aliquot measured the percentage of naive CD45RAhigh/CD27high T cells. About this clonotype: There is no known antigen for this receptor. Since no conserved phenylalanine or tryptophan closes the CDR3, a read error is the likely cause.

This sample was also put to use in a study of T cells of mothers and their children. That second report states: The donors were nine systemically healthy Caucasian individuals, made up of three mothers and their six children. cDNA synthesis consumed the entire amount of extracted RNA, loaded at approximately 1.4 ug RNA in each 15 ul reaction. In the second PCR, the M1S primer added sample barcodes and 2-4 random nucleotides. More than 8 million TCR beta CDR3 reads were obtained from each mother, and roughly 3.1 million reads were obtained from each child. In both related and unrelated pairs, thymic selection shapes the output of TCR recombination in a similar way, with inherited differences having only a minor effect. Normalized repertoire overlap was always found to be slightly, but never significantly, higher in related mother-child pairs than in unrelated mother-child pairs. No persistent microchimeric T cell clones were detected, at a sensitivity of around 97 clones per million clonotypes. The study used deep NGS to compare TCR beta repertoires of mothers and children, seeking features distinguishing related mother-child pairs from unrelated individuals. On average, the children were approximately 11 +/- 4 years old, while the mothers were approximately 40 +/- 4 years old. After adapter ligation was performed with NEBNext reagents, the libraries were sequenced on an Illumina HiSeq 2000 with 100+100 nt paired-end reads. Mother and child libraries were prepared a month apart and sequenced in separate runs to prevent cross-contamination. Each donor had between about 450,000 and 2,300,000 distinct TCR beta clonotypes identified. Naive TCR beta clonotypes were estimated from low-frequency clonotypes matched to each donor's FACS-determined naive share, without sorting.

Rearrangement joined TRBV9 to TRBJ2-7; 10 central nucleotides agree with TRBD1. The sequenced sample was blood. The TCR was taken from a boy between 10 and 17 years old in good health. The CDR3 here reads CASSPDRGLTYEQYL. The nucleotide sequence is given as TGTGCCAGCAGCCCAGACAGGGGGCTTACCTACGAGCAGTACCTC.